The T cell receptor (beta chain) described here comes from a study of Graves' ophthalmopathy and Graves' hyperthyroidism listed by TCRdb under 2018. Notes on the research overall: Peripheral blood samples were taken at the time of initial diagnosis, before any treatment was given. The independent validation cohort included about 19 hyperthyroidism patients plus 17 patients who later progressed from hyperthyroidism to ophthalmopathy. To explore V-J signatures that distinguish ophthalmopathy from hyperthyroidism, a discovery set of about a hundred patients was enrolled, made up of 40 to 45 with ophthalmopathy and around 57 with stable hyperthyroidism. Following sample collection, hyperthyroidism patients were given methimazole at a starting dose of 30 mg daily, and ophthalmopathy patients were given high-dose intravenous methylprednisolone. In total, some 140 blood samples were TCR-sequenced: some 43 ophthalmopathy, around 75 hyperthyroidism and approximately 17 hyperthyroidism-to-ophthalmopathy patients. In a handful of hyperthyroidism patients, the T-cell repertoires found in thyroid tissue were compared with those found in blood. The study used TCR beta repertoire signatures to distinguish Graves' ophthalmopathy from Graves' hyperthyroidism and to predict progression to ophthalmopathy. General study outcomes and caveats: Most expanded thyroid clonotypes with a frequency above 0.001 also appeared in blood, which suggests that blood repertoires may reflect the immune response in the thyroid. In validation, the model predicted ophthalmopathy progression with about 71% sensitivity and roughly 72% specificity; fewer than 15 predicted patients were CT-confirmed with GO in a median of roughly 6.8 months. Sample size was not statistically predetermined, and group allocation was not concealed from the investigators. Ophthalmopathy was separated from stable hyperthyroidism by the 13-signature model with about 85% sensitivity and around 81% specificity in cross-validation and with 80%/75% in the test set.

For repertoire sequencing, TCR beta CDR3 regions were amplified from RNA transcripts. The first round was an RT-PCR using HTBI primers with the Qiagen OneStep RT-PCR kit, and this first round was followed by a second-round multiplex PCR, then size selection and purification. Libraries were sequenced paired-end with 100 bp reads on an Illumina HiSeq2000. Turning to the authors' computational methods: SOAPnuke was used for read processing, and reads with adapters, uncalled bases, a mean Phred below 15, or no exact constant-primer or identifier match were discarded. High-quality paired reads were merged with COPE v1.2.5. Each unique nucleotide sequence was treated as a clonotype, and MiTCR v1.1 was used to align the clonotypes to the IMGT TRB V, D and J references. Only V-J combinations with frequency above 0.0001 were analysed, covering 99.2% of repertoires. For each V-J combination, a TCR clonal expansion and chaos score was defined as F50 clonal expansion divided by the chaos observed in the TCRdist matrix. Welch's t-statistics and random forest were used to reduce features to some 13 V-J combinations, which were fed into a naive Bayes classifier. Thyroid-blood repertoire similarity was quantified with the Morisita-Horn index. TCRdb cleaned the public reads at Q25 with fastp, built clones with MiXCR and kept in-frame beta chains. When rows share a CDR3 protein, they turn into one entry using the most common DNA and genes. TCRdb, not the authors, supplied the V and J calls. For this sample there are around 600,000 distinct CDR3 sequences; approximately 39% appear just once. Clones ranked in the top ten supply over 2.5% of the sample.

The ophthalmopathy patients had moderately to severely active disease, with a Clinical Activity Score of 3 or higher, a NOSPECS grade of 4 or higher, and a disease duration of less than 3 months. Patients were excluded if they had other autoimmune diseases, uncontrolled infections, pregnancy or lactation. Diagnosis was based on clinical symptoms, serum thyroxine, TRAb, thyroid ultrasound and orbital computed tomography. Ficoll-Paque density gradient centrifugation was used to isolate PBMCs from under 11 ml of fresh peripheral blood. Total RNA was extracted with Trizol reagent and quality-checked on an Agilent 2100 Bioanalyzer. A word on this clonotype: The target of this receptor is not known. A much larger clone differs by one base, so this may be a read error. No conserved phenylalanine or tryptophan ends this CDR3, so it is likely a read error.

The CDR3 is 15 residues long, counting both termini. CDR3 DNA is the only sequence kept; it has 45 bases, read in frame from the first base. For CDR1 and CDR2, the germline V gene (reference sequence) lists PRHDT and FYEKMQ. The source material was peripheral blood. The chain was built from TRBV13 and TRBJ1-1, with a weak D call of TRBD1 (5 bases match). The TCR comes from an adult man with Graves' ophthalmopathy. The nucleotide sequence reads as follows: TGCGCCAGCAGCTGGTCGGGGGGGACCGGCACTGAAGCTTTCCTT. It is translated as CASSWSGGTGTEAFL.